The T cell receptor (beta chain) under discussion was sequenced for a study of T cell changes during pregnancy in multiple sclerosis. Losses at the gene ends were 6 bases for V and 6 bases for J; bases not matched to a gene: 7. The CDR3 spans 15 residues. Germline loops: CDR1 SGHDN, CDR2 FVKESK. Libraries were prepared by immunoSEQ multiplex PCR; TCRdb keeps only in-frame clonotypes and omits some of them. The data contain 100,000 or so clones, 91% of them seen just once; the ten biggest clones take up about 3.1%. This TCR came from a female donor with multiple sclerosis, enrolled in a pregnancy study. Source: peripheral blood, taken in the second trimester of pregnancy. The chain links TRBV14 to TRBJ2-1; TRBD2 aligns across 11 bases. This CDR3 is CASSRATSGANEQFF. In DNA form, the CDR3 reads TGTGCCAGCAGTCGCGCGACTAGCGGGGCCAATGAGCAGTTCTTC.